This T cell receptor beta chain stems from a study of blood T cell repertoires in COVID-19 (dated by TCRdb to about 2020). Looking at the study overall: The collaborator samples originated in the United States, Italy and Spain and spanned the acute and convalescent phases of COVID-19. The material from the prospective study consisted of cDNA or gDNA derived from T cells, B-cell-depleted T cells, or PBMCs. The dataset comprised deeply sampled blood TCRbeta repertoires from subjects exposed to, actively infected with, or recovered from COVID-19. A freely available public database, intended as a resource for researchers studying the immune response to SARS-CoV-2, is where the repertoires were released. The samples were drawn from the first 160 participants of the ongoing ImmuneRACE study and from 1,254 subjects provided by 6 global collaborators. Nearly every sample came with metadata listing a de-identified subject ID, COVID-19 status, age in years and sex. Where HLA class I and class II types were available, the types were taken from metadata supplied by the sample provider, not from assay-based typing.

One collaborating source in Seattle enrolled patients while the patients were actively infected and followed the patients over time throughout the course of disease. Whole blood was collected in K2EDTA tubes by collaborating institutions according to the institutions' own protocols. For TCRbeta analysis, collaborators shipped samples as frozen whole blood, isolated PBMCs, or DNA extracted from either of those sample types. CDR1 LGHDT and CDR2 YNNKEL were looked up in the germline V gene (reference sequence). Inclusive of the bounding cysteine and phenylalanine, the CDR3 is 16 residues long. Of all the DNA, just the CDR3 is kept, 48 bases in frame from base 1. The germline V end is reduced by 4 bases and the J end by 0 bases; junction bases left unmatched: 6. Comment on this clone: Its specific antigen is unknown. Base-call qualities are not available, and no considerably larger clone is one nucleotide away.

TCRbeta CDR3 regions were amplified from genomic DNA using the immunoSEQ Assay, a bias-controlled multiplex PCR. The authors' pipeline ran thus. Within the assay, amplification of reference gene primers was used to estimate how many nucleated cells each sample contained. Sequence reads were collapsed and filtered to measure the absolute abundance of every unique TCRbeta CDR3 rearrangement. Productive Simpson clonality was computed per sample as the square root of Simpson's diversity index over productive rearrangements. TCRdb limited this immuneACCESS table to in-frame rearrangements with V and J called. A share of clones is missing; checked studies link under half to unresolved V genes, and the rest is unexplained. V and J calls and clone size are copied from that table; D and trimming were computed from the DNA. The sample table lists hundreds of thousands of clones, approximately 86% of them with a count of one. About 7.6% of the sample is taken by the ten largest.

Overall study outcomes, separate from this receptor: How much clinical and demographic metadata was included differed by source and by participant, and the metadata was provided uncurated.

The chain was built from TRBV3-1 (or the pseudogene TRBV3-2) and TRBJ1-2, and TRBD1 matches 9 of the central bases. Sequenced: peripheral blood. The TCR was taken from a woman in her fifties or sixties with COVID-19, enrolled during active disease. The CDR3 is CASSPLTGGANYGYTF. Here is the DNA: TGTGCCAGCAGCCCCCTCACAGGGGGCGCTAACTATGGCTACACCTTC.